This TCR beta chain originates from a study of Graves' ophthalmopathy and Graves' hyperthyroidism. About the research overall: Peripheral blood was obtained at first diagnosis, ahead of any treatment.

This clonotype showed up many times. The antigen is unknown. General study points: It was with roughly 71% sensitivity and around 75% specificity that the model predicted ophthalmopathy progression. In blood appeared most of the expanded thyroid clonotypes whose frequency exceeded 0.001.

Researchers took RNA transcripts and amplified TCR beta CDR3 regions from them. Second-round multiplex PCR came after a first-round RT-PCR that employed HTBI primers. TCRdb re-called the multiplex PCR reads through MiXCR, storing one row per CDR3 protein. The sample lists approximately 460,000 distinct CDR3 sequences, 13% to 15% occurring once. Sequencing was done on a sample of blood. The source of this sequence is a woman aged 25-40 years with Graves' ophthalmopathy.

The CDR3 is CASSSIGLANTGELFF. Written as DNA, the CDR3 is TGCGCCAGCAGTTCGATCGGACTAGCGAACACCGGGGAGCTGTTTTTT. V usage is TRBV10-2 and J usage is TRBJ2-2; 7 positions agree with TRBD2. Germline CDR1 is WSHSY and CDR2 is SAAADI. The CDR3 spans 16 residues. With V trimmed by 5 bases and J by 0 bases, 6 bases remained unmatched.